This TCR beta chain came from a study of naive and memory T cell subsets. Study outcomes and limitations: TCR transcript changes with activation or differentiation may affect this RNA method.

Of note for this clonotype: Its specificity is not known.

Ligated cDNA underwent four rounds of PCR with nested alpha and beta constant region primers and SP2. MiXCR, run by TCRdb on the 5' RACE reads, gives a single entry per CDR3 protein. The sample consists of roughly 48,000 distinct CDR3 sequences, about 4.8% of them appearing once. The germline V gene encodes CDR1 DFQATT and CDR2 SNEGSKA (reference sequence). Trimming took 2 bases from V and 4 from J; bases not matched to a gene: 7. The CDR3 extends over 17 amino acids. A UMI-containing oligonucleotide was joined by 3' ligation to the TCR cDNA template. Input was roughly 1 to 1,100 ng of DNase-treated total RNA without cell sorting.

The sequence was obtained from a female donor in good health. The rearrangement links TRBV20-1 to TRBJ2-1, with TRBD2 matching 14 bases. This chain's CDR3 is CSARPRTSGRIYNEQFF. In DNA form, the CDR3 reads TGCAGTGCTAGACCAAGGACTAGCGGGAGGATTTACAATGAGCAGTTCTTC.